These 4 T cell receptor beta chains were sequenced from one sample in a study of T cells in Graves' hyperthyroidism and ophthalmopathy. There were TCR beta CDR3 regions amplified from RNA transcripts. A first-round RT-PCR of the TCR CDR3 used the HTBI primer set. TCRdb recomputed calls from the multiplex PCR reads with MiXCR, one row per CDR3 protein. Among around 400,000 distinct CDR3 sequences listed, approximately 14% were seen once. The sequenced sample consisted of blood. All receptors come from a woman younger than 30 with Graves' hyperthyroidism that later progressed to Graves' ophthalmopathy.

The V gene is TRBV4-2, the J gene TRBJ2-3, with TRBD2 as a possible D gene (5 bases). Looked up from germline, CDR1 is LGHNA and CDR2 is YNFKEQ. Between the trimmed V and J ends, which lost 2 bases and 4 bases, there was a span of 13 bases. The CDR3 runs to 15 residues. The CDR3 DNA sequence: TGTGCCAGCAGCCAAAATACACTAGTGGCAGATACGCAGTATTTT. It specifies CASSQNTLVADTQYF.

The V gene is TRBV19, the J gene TRBJ1-1, with 8 bases that match TRBD1. CDR1 and CDR2 from the germline V gene are LNHDA and SQIVND (reference sequence). The CDR3 runs to 15 residues. V lost 5 bases and J lost 6; bases outside the gene matches: 11. This CDR3 reads CASSPQGVRLAEAFF. In DNA, the CDR3 is TGTGCCAGTAGTCCACAGGGGGTGCGACTCGCTGAAGCTTTCTTT.

The sample holds a few counts of this clonotype. The CDR3 loop is CASSQQGVYGYTF. CDR3 in DNA: TGTGCCAGCAGCCAACAGGGCGTCTATGGCTACACCTTC. The chain carries TRBV7-9 and TRBJ1-2, with TRBD1 as a possible D gene (6 bases). This CDR3 region has 13 residues. V lost 5 bases and J 4 bases, leaving 11 bases between the germline ends. CDR1 SEHNR and CDR2 FQNEAQ come from the germline V gene (reference sequence). The full variable domain, completed using reference TRBV7-9 and TRBJ1-2, is DTGVSQNPRHKITKRGQNVTFRCDPISEHNRLYWYRQTLGQGPEFLTYFQNEAQLEKSRLLSDRFSAERPKGSFSTLEIQRTEQGDSAMYLCASSQQGVYGYTFGSGTRLTVV.

The rearrangement uses TRBV3-1 and TRBJ2-7; 11 bases line up with TRBD1. The CDR3 covers 15 residues. CDR1 LGHDT and CDR2 YNNKEL come from the germline V gene (reference sequence). The V segment lost 3 bases and the J segment 2 bases; nucleotides outside the gene matches: 3. This CDR3 is CASSQGTGGAYEQYF. CDR3 in DNA: TGTGCCAGCAGCCAGGGGACAGGGGGAGCCTACGAGCAGTACTTC.